The clone carrying this T cell receptor (beta chain) was counted a few times. The method was immunoSEQ multiplex PCR; TCRdb's version includes in-frame clones alone and lacks a portion of them. Seen here are 100,000 or so clones, about 87% observed once, and the top ten hold 12%. This CDR3 is 12 amino acids long. V shed 3 bases, J shed 8 bases, and the junction held 0 bases outside the gene matches. Germline V gene lookup returns CDR1 MGHDK and CDR2 SYGVNS. These data belong to a study of T cell responses to AZD1222 COVID-19 vaccine. The chain is built from TRBV25-1 and TRBJ1-2, with TRBD1 matching 10 bases. The clonotype was recovered from an adult in good health. The source was peripheral blood, collected on day 0 of AZD1222 vaccination. This chain's CDR3 is CASSETGGGYTF. CDR3 sequence (DNA): TGTGCCAGCAGTGAGACAGGGGGCGGCTACACCTTC.